This T cell receptor (beta chain) comes out of a study of T cells in Graves' hyperthyroidism and ophthalmopathy (dated by TCRdb to about 2019). With respect to the entire study: Peripheral blood samples were taken at initial diagnosis, before any treatment was given. To identify distinguishing TCR V-J signatures, a discovery cohort of 100 patients was used, comprising 40 to 45 with Graves' ophthalmopathy and under 60 with stable Graves' hyperthyroidism. Whether ophthalmopathy could be predicted prospectively was tested in an independent validation cohort made up of under 20 hyperthyroidism patients plus 17 patients who later progressed to ophthalmopathy. The 80 to 100 discovery patients were randomly divided into training and test sets at a 7:3 ratio. Thyroid tissue and blood T-cell repertoires from six Graves' hyperthyroidism patients were also compared in the study. After blood sampling, hyperthyroidism patients were treated with methimazole at a starting dose of 30 mg daily, and ophthalmopathy patients were treated with high-dose intravenous methylprednisolone. The paper reports TCR Vbeta CDR3 sequencing of some 140 peripheral blood samples: 40 or so ophthalmopathy, approximately 74 hyperthyroidism and around 17 progressor patients. Paper-wide results and their limitations: Ophthalmopathy was separated from stable hyperthyroidism by a 13 V-J signature model, with approximately 86% sensitivity and roughly 81% specificity obtained in cross-validation and 80%/75% obtained in testing. During validation, the model predicted progression to ophthalmopathy a median of approximately 6.5 months ahead of onset, with almost 71% sensitivity and 72.22% specificity. Blood samples also contained most of the expanded thyroid clonotypes (frequency above 0.001), which suggests that blood repertoires may reflect thyroid immune responses. Sample size was not statistically predetermined, and investigators were not blinded to group allocation.

In the ophthalmopathy patients, disease was moderately to severely active, with a Clinical Activity Score of 3 or more, a NOSPECS grade of 4 or more, and a duration of less than 3 months. The study excluded patients with uncontrolled infections, other autoimmune diseases, pregnancy or lactation. Diagnoses were established on the basis of clinical symptoms, serum thyroxine and TRAb, thyroid ultrasound, and orbital computed tomography. Ficoll-Paque density gradient centrifugation was used to isolate PBMCs from approximately 11 ml of fresh peripheral blood. Trizol reagent was used to extract total RNA, and RNA quality was then checked on an Agilent 2100 Bioanalyzer. The CDR3 sequence holds 14 residues, the cysteine and phenylalanine included. Only the CDR3 part of the read is kept: 42 bases, read in frame from the first base. According to the germline V gene (reference sequence), CDR1 reads MNHEY and CDR2 reads SMNVEV. Deletion took 2 bases off V and 6 bases off J, with a span of 13 bases between the germline ends.

This clonotype turned up a few times. Its antigen is not yet known. No base-level quality is on record; no much larger clone is a single base apart. The TCR beta CDR3 regions were amplified from RNA transcripts. The TCR CDR3 was subjected to a first round of RT-PCR using the HTBI primer set and the Qiagen OneStep RT-PCR kit. The libraries were constructed in a second round of multiplex PCR and then size-selected and purified. Sequencing of the libraries was done on an Illumina HiSeq2000 using paired-end 100 bp reads. On the authors' methods: SOAPnuke was used to process the raw data, with reads discarded if the reads contained adapters or uncalled bases, had a mean Phred below 15, or lacked an exact constant-primer or identifier match. High-quality paired reads were merged using COPE v1.2.5, and each unique nucleotide sequence was defined as a clonotype. Clonotypes were aligned to IMGT TRBV, TRBD and TRBJ reference segments using MiTCR v1.1. Analysis was restricted to V-J combinations with a frequency above 0.0001, which covered about 99% of repertoires. A TCS score was defined as the ratio between F50 (clonal expansion) and ExV (chaos), using BLOSUM62-based TCRdist between CDR3 peptides within each V-J. Welch's t-statistics and random forest reduced fewer than 550 V-J features to roughly 13, which were used in a naive Bayes classifier (R e1071). TCRdb reworked the public reads: Q25 trimming with fastp, MiXCR clone assembly, productive beta chains retained. Each entry is one CDR3 protein sequence, shown with its most common DNA and genes. TCRdb assigned the V and J calls; the authors' analysis was not used. In this sample the table shows hundreds of thousands of distinct CDR3 sequences, 14% to 15% of which occur a single time. The top ten clones comprise around 14% of the sample.

The sample taken for sequencing was blood. The clonotype originates from a man between 18 and 35 years old with Graves' ophthalmopathy. The chain was built from TRBV27 and TRBJ1-2; perhaps TRBD1 is the D gene, with 5 bases matching. The CDR3 sequence is CASSLAGGVDGYTF. In nucleotides, the sequence is TGTGCCAGCAGTTTAGCAGGAGGGGTTGATGGCTACACCTTC.